Included here is one TCR beta chain sequence, with context. Its antigen remains unidentified. This entry belongs to a study of OX40 agonist ivuxolimab in advanced cancers. Study-wide background: Eligibility rules accepted prior anti-PD-1, anti-PD-L1 or anti-CTLA-4 therapy, and 35% to 40% had some. Three partial responders included one hepatocellular carcinoma patient and two cutaneous melanoma patients. Findings and caveats of the study: Blood T cells, both CD4+ and CD8+, expanded clonally by week 6 at 0.1 to 3.0 mg/kg.

V was clipped by 0 bases and J by 0 bases, with 6 bases between them. CDR3 length: 15 residues. CDR1 and CDR2 from the germline V gene are SGHRS and YFSETQ. Clones were sequenced by immunoSEQ multiplex PCR, and TCRdb holds only the in-frame ones, with some missing. The sample has fewer than 90,000 clones; approximately 90% are singletons. The sample here was CD4+ or CD8+ T cells sorted from blood, taken in a trial of the OX40 agonist ivuxolimab. The sequence derives from an adult with an advanced solid tumor such as melanoma, head and neck, liver or kidney cancer. The chain carries TRBV5-1 and TRBJ1-4; D is unclear. For the CDR3, the DNA is TGCGCCAGCAGCTTGGGTGGTCCAACTAATGAAAAACTGTTTTTT. Amino acid sequence: CASSLGGPTNEKLFF.